This T cell receptor (beta chain) was captured by sequencing in a study of Graves' ophthalmopathy and Graves' hyperthyroidism. Across the whole study: Peripheral blood was gathered at first diagnosis, ahead of any treatment whatsoever. Study results and caveats: Among expanded thyroid clonotypes above 0.001 frequency, most also occurred in blood.

Per the germline V gene, CDR1 is SGHAT and CDR2 is FQNNGV. Trimming took 3 bases from V and 3 from J, leaving 12 bases between them. The length of the CDR3 is 15 residues. Ineligible for inclusion were patients with other autoimmune diseases, uncontrolled infections, pregnancy or lactation. This clonotype was observed a handful of times. Its matching antigen is unknown. Amplification of TCR beta CDR3 regions used RNA transcripts. HTBI primers served in a first-round RT-PCR, which a second-round multiplex PCR followed. TCRdb re-called the multiplex PCR reads with MiXCR, one entry per CDR3 protein. The repertoire consists of just over 600,000 distinct CDR3 sequences, with 22% occurring once and the leading ten covering approximately 6.5%.

This TCR was recovered from a young woman with stable Graves' hyperthyroidism. Some clones in this sample may be carry-over from other donors' samples. The sequencing sample was made of peripheral blood. The V call is TRBV11-2, the J call TRBJ1-3; D possibly corresponds to TRBD1 (6 bases). CDR3 DNA: TGTGCCAGCAGCTTGGACAGACTAAATGGAAACACCATATATTTT. Translating it yields CASSLDRLNGNTIYF. Complete variable domain (other parts from reference TRBV11-2 and TRBJ1-3): EAGVAQSPRYKIIEKRQSVAFWCNPISGHATLYWYQQILGQGPKLLIQFQNNGVVDDSQLPKDRFSAERLKGVDSTLKIQPAKLEDSAVYLCASSLDRLNGNTIYFGEGSWLTVV.